This T cell receptor (beta chain) is drawn from a study of technical replicates of blood from several donors. Germline V lookup: CDR1 SGHKS, CDR2 YYEKEE (reference sequence). This CDR3 spans 17 amino acids. The trim removed 4 bases at V and 4 bases at J, leaving 12 bases unmatched. The table came from immunoSEQ multiplex PCR; TCRdb's copy has only in-frame clones and leaves some out. The sample contains 80,000 to 95,000 clones, approximately 93% of which appear only once. Sequencing input: T cells isolated from PBMCs. This TCR derives from a human donor in good health. The V gene is TRBV5-5, the J gene TRBJ2-1; TRBD2 matches 9 bases. The CDR3 spells CASSRTRMTSGYNEQFF. CDR3 sequence (DNA): TGTGCCAGCAGCCGGACCCGCATGACTAGCGGATACAATGAGCAGTTCTTC.